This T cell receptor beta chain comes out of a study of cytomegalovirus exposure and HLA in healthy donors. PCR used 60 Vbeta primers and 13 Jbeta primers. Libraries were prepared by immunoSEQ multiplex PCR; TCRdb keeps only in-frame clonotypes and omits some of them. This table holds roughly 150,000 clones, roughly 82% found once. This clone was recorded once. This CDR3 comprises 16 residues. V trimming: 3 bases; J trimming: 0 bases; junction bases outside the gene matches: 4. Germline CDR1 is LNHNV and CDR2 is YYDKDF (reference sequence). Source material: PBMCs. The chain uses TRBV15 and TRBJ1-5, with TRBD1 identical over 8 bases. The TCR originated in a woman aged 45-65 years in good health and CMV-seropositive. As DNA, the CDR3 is TGTGCCACCAGCAGGGACAGGGAATATAGCAATCAGCCCCAGCATTTT. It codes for CATSRDREYSNQPQHF.